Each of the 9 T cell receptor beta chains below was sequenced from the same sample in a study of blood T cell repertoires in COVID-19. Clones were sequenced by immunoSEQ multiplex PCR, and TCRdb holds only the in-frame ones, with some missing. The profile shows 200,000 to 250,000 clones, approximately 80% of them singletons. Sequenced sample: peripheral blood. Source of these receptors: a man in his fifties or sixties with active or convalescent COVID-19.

CDR3 sequence reads: CASSGGTLGEKLFF. In DNA, the CDR3 is TGCGCCAGCAGCGGCGGGACTCTGGGGGAAAAACTGTTTTTT. The chain joins TRBV5-1 to TRBJ1-4; D possibly corresponds to TRBD1 (5 bases). The CDR3 length is 14 residues. V lost 4 bases and J 8 bases, leaving 15 bases between the germline ends. The germline V gene encodes CDR1 SGHRS and CDR2 YFSETQ.

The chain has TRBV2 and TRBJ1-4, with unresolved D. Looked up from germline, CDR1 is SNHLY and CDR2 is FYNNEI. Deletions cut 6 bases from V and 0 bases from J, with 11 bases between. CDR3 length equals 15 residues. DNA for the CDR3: TGTGCCAGCAGCCCCTCGGGTGCAACTAATGAAAAACTGTTTTTT. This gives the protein CASSPSGATNEKLFF.

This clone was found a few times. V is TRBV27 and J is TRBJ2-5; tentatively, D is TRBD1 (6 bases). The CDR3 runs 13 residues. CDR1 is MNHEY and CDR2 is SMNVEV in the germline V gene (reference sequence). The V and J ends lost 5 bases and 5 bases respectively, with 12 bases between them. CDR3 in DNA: TGTGCCAGCAGTACCGGACAGTGGGAGACCCAGTACTTC. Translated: CASSTGQWETQYF.

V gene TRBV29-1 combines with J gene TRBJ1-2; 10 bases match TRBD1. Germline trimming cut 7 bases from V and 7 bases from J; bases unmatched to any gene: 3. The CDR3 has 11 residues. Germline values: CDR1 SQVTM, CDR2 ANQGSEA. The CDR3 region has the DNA TGCAGCGGTGGACAGGGGGGTGGCTACACCTTC. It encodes CSGGQGGGYTF.

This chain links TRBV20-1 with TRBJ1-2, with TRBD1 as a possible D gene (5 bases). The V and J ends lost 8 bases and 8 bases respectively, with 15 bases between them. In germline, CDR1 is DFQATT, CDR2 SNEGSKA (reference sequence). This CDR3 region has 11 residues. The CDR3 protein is CSPSRDWGYTF. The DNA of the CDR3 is TGCAGTCCCTCCAGGGACTGGGGCTACACCTTC.

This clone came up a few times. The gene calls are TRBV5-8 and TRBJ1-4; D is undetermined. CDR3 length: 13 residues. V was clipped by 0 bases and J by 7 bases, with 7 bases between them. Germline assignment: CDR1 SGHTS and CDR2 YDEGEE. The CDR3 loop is CASSLVGGEKLFF. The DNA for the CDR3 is TGTGCCAGCAGCTTGGTCGGCGGTGAAAAACTGTTTTTT.

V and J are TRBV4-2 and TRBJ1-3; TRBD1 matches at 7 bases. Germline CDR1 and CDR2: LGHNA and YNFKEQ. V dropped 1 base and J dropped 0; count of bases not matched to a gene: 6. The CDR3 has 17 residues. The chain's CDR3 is CASSQAVPGGSGNTIYF. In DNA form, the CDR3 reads TGTGCCAGCAGCCAAGCTGTCCCAGGGGGCTCTGGAAACACCATATATTTT.

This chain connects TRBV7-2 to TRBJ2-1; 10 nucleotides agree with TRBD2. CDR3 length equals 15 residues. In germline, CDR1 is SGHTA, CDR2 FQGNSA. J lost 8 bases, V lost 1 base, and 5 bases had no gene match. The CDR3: CASSLVALAGDEQFF. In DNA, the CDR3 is TGTGCCAGCAGCTTAGTTGCTCTAGCGGGAGATGAGCAGTTCTTC.

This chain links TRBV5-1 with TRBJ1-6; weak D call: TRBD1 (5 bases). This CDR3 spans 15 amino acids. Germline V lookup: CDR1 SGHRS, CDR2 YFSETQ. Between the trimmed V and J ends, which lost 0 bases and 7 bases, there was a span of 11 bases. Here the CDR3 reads CASSLEGQHNSPLHF. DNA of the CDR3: TGCGCCAGCAGCTTGGAGGGGCAGCACAATTCACCCCTCCACTTT.